The rows below give T cell receptor beta chains drawn from one sample of a study of blood T cell repertoires in COVID-19. TCRdb's copy holds only in-frame clones and misses some; the assay was immunoSEQ multiplex PCR. The table includes around 270,000 clones, about 85% detected once. Sequenced sample: peripheral blood. These receptors all stem from a human donor with COVID-19, enrolled during active disease. The donor label of this sample is uncertain. Both conserved end residues are part of each CDR3. Fields, in order: V gene, clone size, D gene, J gene, CDR3 DNA, CDR3 protein. D genes are given only for firm matches. The listing skips clone size in some rows; elsewhere it reads once, few, many or a size class.

v_gene: TRBV5-1
abundance: NA
d_gene: NA
j_gene: TRBJ2-3
CDR3nt: TGCGCCAGCAGCCCTCCGACGGCGCGGGGCGCAGATACGCAGTATTTT
CDR3aa: CASSPPTARGADTQYF

v_gene: TRBV11-2
abundance: NA
d_gene: TRBD2
j_gene: TRBJ2-3
CDR3nt: TGTGCCAGCAGCTTGGGAGCGGGAGGGCCGCAAGATACGCAGTATTTT
CDR3aa: CASSLGAGGPQDTQYF

v_gene: TRBV7-3
abundance: NA
d_gene: NA
j_gene: TRBJ2-2
CDR3nt: TGTGCCAGCAGCCAGGAACCATCAACCGGGGAGCTGTTTTTT
CDR3aa: CASSQEPSTGELFF

v_gene: TRBV6-1
abundance: NA
d_gene: NA
j_gene: TRBJ1-1
CDR3nt: TGTGCCAGCAGTGAACCAGGGAAGTACACTGAAGCTTTCTTT
CDR3aa: CASSEPGKYTEAFF

v_gene: TRBV27
abundance: once
d_gene: TRBD1
j_gene: TRBJ1-2
CDR3nt: TGTGCCAGCAGTCGGGGGACAGGGGGCGGCTACACCTTC
CDR3aa: CASSRGTGGGYTF

v_gene: TRBV29-1
abundance: NA
d_gene: NA
j_gene: TRBJ2-3
CDR3nt: TGCAGCGTTGAAGATCGGGTACTGGGTCCAACCACAGATACGCAGTATTTT
CDR3aa: CSVEDRVLGPTTDTQYF

v_gene: TRBV11-2
abundance: NA
d_gene: TRBD1
j_gene: TRBJ1-6
CDR3nt: TGTGCCAGCAGCTTAGCGCCACAGGGGGCGCGTAATTCACCCCTCCACTTT
CDR3aa: CASSLAPQGARNSPLHF

v_gene: TRBV6-5
abundance: NA
d_gene: NA
j_gene: TRBJ1-1
CDR3nt: TGTGCCAGCGTAGGACAGCCGAACACTGAAGCTTTCTTT
CDR3aa: CASVGQPNTEAFF

v_gene: TRBV20-1
abundance: NA
d_gene: NA
j_gene: TRBJ2-7
CDR3nt: TGCAGTGCTAGTATGAGAGGGAGCTCCTACGAGCAGTACTTC
CDR3aa: CSASMRGSSYEQYF

v_gene: TRBV29-1
abundance: NA
d_gene: NA
j_gene: TRBJ1-1
CDR3nt: TGCAGCGTTGTAGCGGGGAACGCTGAAGCTTTCTTT
CDR3aa: CSVVAGNAEAFF

v_gene: TRBV7-3
abundance: NA
d_gene: NA
j_gene: TRBJ1-2
CDR3nt: TGTGCCAGCAGCTCAACGGCGGCGCCGGGTGGCTACACCTTC
CDR3aa: CASSSTAAPGGYTF

v_gene: TRBV5-1
abundance: NA
d_gene: NA
j_gene: TRBJ1-3
CDR3nt: TGCGCCAGCAGCTTGGGTACTGGAAACACCATATATTTT
CDR3aa: CASSLGTGNTIYF

v_gene: TRBV19
abundance: NA
d_gene: TRBD2
j_gene: TRBJ2-3
CDR3nt: TGTGCCAGCCGGGGAGCGGGAGGGCGGGAAGATACGCAGTATTTT
CDR3aa: CASRGAGGREDTQYF

v_gene: TRBV29-1
abundance: NA
d_gene: NA
j_gene: TRBJ1-1
CDR3nt: TGCAGCGTTGAAGACAGTCCGAACACTGAAGCTTTCTTT
CDR3aa: CSVEDSPNTEAFF

v_gene: TRBV27
abundance: NA
d_gene: NA
j_gene: TRBJ2-3
CDR3nt: TGTGCCAGCAGTTTATCCCCTAACACAGATACGCAGTATTTT
CDR3aa: CASSLSPNTDTQYF

v_gene: TRBV28
abundance: NA
d_gene: TRBD1
j_gene: TRBJ2-7
CDR3nt: TGTGCCAGCAGTCCGGCAGGGGGCTCCTACGAGCAGTACTTC
CDR3aa: CASSPAGGSYEQYF

v_gene: TRBV4-1
abundance: NA
d_gene: TRBD1
j_gene: TRBJ1-2
CDR3nt: TGCGCCAGCAGCCAACTGGCAGGGGGTCTTAACTATGGCTACACCTTC
CDR3aa: CASSQLAGGLNYGYTF

v_gene: TRBV10-3
abundance: NA
d_gene: TRBD2
j_gene: TRBJ2-1
CDR3nt: TGTGCCTTGGGAGCGGGAGGTGCCTACAATGAGCAGTTCTTC
CDR3aa: CALGAGGAYNEQFF

v_gene: TRBV2
abundance: NA
d_gene: NA
j_gene: TRBJ1-3
CDR3nt: TGTGCCAGCAGTGAAAACTACTCTGGAAACACCATATATTTT
CDR3aa: CASSENYSGNTIYF

v_gene: TRBV30
abundance: NA
d_gene: NA
j_gene: TRBJ1-5
CDR3nt: TGTGCCTGGAGTGTGCGACAGGGCAATCAGCCCCAGCATTTT
CDR3aa: CAWSVRQGNQPQHF

v_gene: TRBV7-6
abundance: NA
d_gene: TRBD2
j_gene: TRBJ2-3
CDR3nt: TGTGCCAGCAGCCCGGGGACTAGCGGGAGGCGGTCAGATACGCAGTATTTT
CDR3aa: CASSPGTSGRRSDTQYF

v_gene: TRBV7-6
abundance: once
d_gene: NA
j_gene: TRBJ1-5
CDR3nt: TGTGCCAGCAGCTTAGTAGGGGGTAGCAATCAGCCCCAGCATTTT
CDR3aa: CASSLVGGSNQPQHF

v_gene: TRBV19
abundance: NA
d_gene: TRBD2
j_gene: TRBJ2-3
CDR3nt: TGTGCCAGTAGTATTGGACTAGCGGCCACAGATACGCAGTATTTT
CDR3aa: CASSIGLAATDTQYF

v_gene: TRBV6-2/TRBV6-3
abundance: NA
d_gene: TRBD2
j_gene: TRBJ2-7
CDR3nt: TGTGCCAGCAGTTACGATGCGGGACTAGCGGGAGTAGTACCGGGTGAGCAGTACTTC
CDR3aa: CASSYDAGLAGVVPGEQYF

v_gene: TRBV18
abundance: NA
d_gene: NA
j_gene: TRBJ2-5
CDR3nt: TGTGCCAGCTCACCTAGTATCGCTGCACAAGAGACCCAGTACTTC
CDR3aa: CASSPSIAAQETQYF

v_gene: TRBV19
abundance: NA
d_gene: TRBD1
j_gene: TRBJ2-7
CDR3nt: TGTGCCAGTAGTATAGGGGCACAGGGGGCCTACGAGCAGTACTTC
CDR3aa: CASSIGAQGAYEQYF

v_gene: TRBV28
abundance: NA
d_gene: NA
j_gene: TRBJ1-6
CDR3nt: TGTGCCAGCAGTCCGCGACTGGGCTCCTATAATTCACCCCTCCACTTT
CDR3aa: CASSPRLGSYNSPLHF

v_gene: TRBV7-9
abundance: NA
d_gene: TRBD1
j_gene: TRBJ2-5
CDR3nt: TGTGCCAGCAGCCTCGGGACAGTTTCACAAGAGACCCAGTACTTC
CDR3aa: CASSLGTVSQETQYF

v_gene: TRBV10-2
abundance: NA
d_gene: NA
j_gene: TRBJ1-4
CDR3nt: TGCGCCAGCAGTGAGTCGACTCTCGGTGAAAAACTGTTTTTT
CDR3aa: CASSESTLGEKLFF

v_gene: TRBV6-5
abundance: NA
d_gene: TRBD2
j_gene: TRBJ2-7
CDR3nt: TGTGCCAGCAGCGGACCAGCGGGAGGAAGTTACGAGCAGTACTTC
CDR3aa: CASSGPAGGSYEQYF

v_gene: TRBV7-3
abundance: once
d_gene: TRBD1
j_gene: TRBJ1-2
CDR3nt: TGTGCCAGCAGCTCCGAAGGGACAGGGCTTAACTATGGCTACACCTTC
CDR3aa: CASSSEGTGLNYGYTF

v_gene: TRBV9
abundance: NA
d_gene: NA
j_gene: TRBJ1-3
CDR3nt: TGTGCCAGCAGCGTAGCTACAGGCCGAAACACCATATATTTT
CDR3aa: CASSVATGRNTIYF

v_gene: TRBV7-8
abundance: NA
d_gene: TRBD1
j_gene: TRBJ1-6
CDR3nt: TGTGCCAGCAGCCCCTTCGACAGGGACAATTCACCCCTCCACTTT
CDR3aa: CASSPFDRDNSPLHF